One sample yielded the 20 T cell receptor beta chains listed below, sequenced in a study of cytomegalovirus exposure and HLA in healthy donors. Repertoires were generated with immunoSEQ multiplex PCR, while TCRdb's copy carries only in-frame clones and drops some. The table lists hundreds of thousands of clones, 86% of them singletons, with roughly 0.82% in the top ten. The sample consisted of PBMCs. The source of these receptors is a woman younger than 35 in good health and CMV-seronegative.

The chain couples TRBV28 to TRBJ2-1; TRBD2 matches at 7 bases. This CDR3 spans 15 amino acids. Germline CDR1 and CDR2: MDHEN and SYDVKM. The ends lost 4 bases at V and 5 bases at J; junction bases unmatched: 8. The CDR3 nucleotides read TGTGCCAGCAGTTCAAGCGGGACCATCCACAATGAGCAGTTCTTC. This codes for CASSSSGTIHNEQFF.

The CDR3, as DNA: TGCGCCAGCAGCTTCAAGGGACTAGCGGGAGGAGGGACCGGGGAGCTGTTTTTT. It yields the protein CASSFKGLAGGGTGELFF. The V gene is TRBV5-1, the J gene TRBJ2-2, with 15 positions matching TRBD2. The CDR3 sequence is 18 residues long. Germline V gene data show CDR1 as SGHRS and CDR2 as YFSETQ. The trim removed 2 bases at V and 5 bases at J, leaving 7 bases unmatched.

The V gene is TRBV11-2, the J gene TRBJ2-1, with a possible D match to TRBD2 (6 bases). The CDR3 has 17 amino acids. Trimming removed 4 bases from V and 10 bases from J, with 26 bases in between. Germline CDR1 is SGHAT and CDR2 is FQNNGV. The CDR3 bases are TGTGCCAGCAGCTACCCCTTGGTCCAAACCACCCGGGGGGAGCAGTTCTTC. Protein: CASSYPLVQTTRGEQFF.

The chain uses TRBV6-1 and TRBJ1-2; D uncertain. CDR3 length equals 11 residues. Germline CDR1 MNHNS, CDR2 SASEGT. Trimming pared 4 bases from V and 6 bases from J, leaving 6 bases between. The CDR3 nucleotides are TGTGCCAGCAGTGTAGAGGATGGCTACACCTTC. It translates to CASSVEDGYTF.

This chain joins TRBV2 and TRBJ1-3; a possible D gene is TRBD1 (6 bases). The CDR3 covers 15 residues. Trimming removed 1 base at V and 3 bases at J, with 10 bases between. Germline lookup yields CDR1 SNHLY and CDR2 FYNNEI. CDR3 DNA: TGTGCCAGCAGTGAAGGCGCCAGGGGTGGAAACACCATATATTTT. Its protein product is CASSEGARGGNTIYF.

This chain links TRBV7-9 with TRBJ2-5; 7 bases align to TRBD1. Germline trimming cut 2 bases from V and 2 bases from J; bases unmatched to any gene: 2. Germline CDR1 SEHNR, CDR2 FQNEAQ (reference sequence). CDR3 length: 14 amino acids. CDR3 amino acids: CASSLTGVQETQYF. Here the CDR3 DNA reads TGTGCCAGCAGCTTAACAGGGGTACAAGAGACCCAGTACTTC.

The J gene is TRBJ2-7, the V gene TRBV6-1; 7 positions agree with TRBD1. Per the germline V gene, CDR1 is MNHNS and CDR2 is SASEGT. Germline trimming cut 4 bases from V and 2 bases from J; bases unmatched to any gene: 11. The CDR3 totals 16 residues. The CDR3 sequence: CASSGVSGGFAYEQYF. For the CDR3, the DNA is TGTGCCAGCAGTGGGGTCTCAGGGGGTTTTGCCTACGAGCAGTACTTC.

V usage is TRBV7-2 and J usage is TRBJ1-2, with D possibly being TRBD1 (6 bases). Germline assignment: CDR1 SGHTA and CDR2 FQGNSA. V lost 4 bases to trimming and J lost 3 bases, with 9 bases between them. This CDR3 is built from 13 residues. The CDR3 reads CASSSGGHYGYTF. The CDR3 bases are TGTGCCAGCAGCTCGGGGGGCCACTATGGCTACACCTTC.

The V call is TRBV11-1, the J call TRBJ2-2, with D possibly being TRBD2 (7 bases). The CDR3 is made up of 16 amino acids. V was clipped by 7 bases and J by 2 bases, with 17 bases between them. Germline assignment: CDR1 SGHAT and CDR2 FQDESV (reference sequence). The CDR3, as DNA: TGTGCCAGCACCTATAGGGGGAGGGGAAACACCGGGGAGCTGTTTTTT. It translates to CASTYRGRGNTGELFF.

The chain combines TRBV27 with TRBJ2-1, with 10 bases aligning to TRBD2. V lost 5 bases, J lost 7 bases, and 5 bases stayed unmatched. The V gene's germline CDR1 is MNHEY and CDR2 SMNVEV (reference sequence). This CDR3 spans 14 amino acids. The CDR3 region is CASSIGLAVNEQFF. CDR3 nucleotides: TGTGCCAGCAGTATCGGACTAGCGGTAAATGAGCAGTTCTTC.

The chain combines TRBV11-2 with TRBJ1-2; no clear D gene. Trimming removed 1 base at V and 3 bases at J, with 9 bases between. The CDR3 has 14 residues. Germline V gene data show CDR1 as SGHAT and CDR2 as FQNNGV. CDR3 nucleotides: TGTGCCAGCAGCTTAGGAAGTGCAGACTATGGCTACACCTTC. Its protein is CASSLGSADYGYTF.

The V and J genes are TRBV7-9 and TRBJ2-5; TRBD1 matches 8 bases. The junction had 1 base not matched to a gene; V was cut back by 3 bases and J by 1 base. The germline gives CDR1 SEHNR, CDR2 FQNEAQ (reference sequence). The CDR3 extends over 14 amino acids. The CDR3 is CASSLDRVQETQYF. The CDR3 DNA reads TGTGCCAGCAGCTTGGACAGGGTCCAAGAGACCCAGTACTTC. Full variable domain (missing parts from reference TRBV7-9 and TRBJ2-5): DTGVSQNPRHKITKRGQNVTFRCDPISEHNRLYWYRQTLGQGPEFLTYFQNEAQLEKSRLLSDRFSAERPKGSFSTLEIQRTEQGDSAMYLCASSLDRVQETQYFGPGTRLLVL.

J is TRBJ2-4 and V is TRBV28, with 13 bases fitting TRBD2. Germline loops: CDR1 MDHEN, CDR2 SYDVKM. With V trimmed by 3 bases and J by 1 base, 9 bases remained unmatched. The CDR3 sequence is 19 residues long. CDR3 loop: CASSFPTSGRTAAKNIQYF. In DNA, the CDR3 is TGTGCCAGCAGTTTCCCGACTAGCGGGAGGACCGCTGCCAAAAACATTCAGTACTTC.

V gene TRBV5-4 combines with J gene TRBJ2-1; the D gene is possibly TRBD1 (5 bases). This CDR3 has 14 amino acids. The V and J ends lost 0 bases and 7 bases respectively, with 11 bases between them. CDR1 and CDR2 from the germline V gene are SGHNT and YYREEE (reference sequence). CDR3 nucleotides: TGTGCCAGCAGCTTGGACCTTACAGGTAATGAGCAGTTCTTC. It encodes CASSLDLTGNEQFF.

The rearrangement joins TRBV2 to TRBJ2-5, with TRBD2 identical over 12 bases. Germline values: CDR1 SNHLY, CDR2 FYNNEI. This CDR3 region has 13 residues. After removal of 11 bases from V and 3 bases from J, the junction contained 4 bases not matched to a gene. The CDR3 bases are TGTGCCTCACTAGCGGGGGGCGAAGAGACCCAGTACTTC. Translation gives CASLAGGEETQYF.

The chain has TRBV25-1 and TRBJ2-1; a possible D gene is TRBD1 (7 bases). In germline, CDR1 is MGHDK, CDR2 SYGVNS. V lost 4 bases, J lost 7 bases, and 20 bases lay in between. CDR3 size: 16 residues. CDR3 loop: CASSGLGGGRGNEQFF. The CDR3 bases are TGTGCCAGCAGTGGACTCGGAGGGGGCAGGGGAAATGAGCAGTTCTTC.

This clone appeared a few times. The chain combines TRBV28 with TRBJ1-1; D may be TRBD1 (5 bases). This CDR3 has 13 residues. Germline CDR1 reads MDHEN; CDR2 reads SYDVKM. Trimming took off 6 bases at V and 0 bases at J, with 8 bases between the two ends. In nucleotides, the CDR3 is TGTGCCAGCAGGATACAGGTGAACACTGAAGCTTTCTTT. Protein: CASRIQVNTEAFF.

The chain is built from TRBV2 and TRBJ2-3, with D unresolved. This CDR3 is 12 amino acids long. Trimming left V 6 bases short and J 2 bases short, with 6 bases between. The germline gives CDR1 SNHLY, CDR2 FYNNEI. The CDR3 is CASSPSTDTQYF. CDR3 nucleotide sequence: TGTGCCAGCAGCCCTTCCACAGATACGCAGTATTTT.

The V gene is TRBV29-1, the J gene TRBJ1-1; D remains unclear. Germline V gene sequence: CDR1 SQVTM, CDR2 ANQGSEA. The CDR3 is 12 amino acids. The CDR3 region has the DNA TGCACCGACGGACTTTTGAACACTGAAGCTTTCTTT. Translated, it gives CTDGLLNTEAFF.

The J gene is TRBJ2-2, the V gene TRBV21-1; the D segment call TRBD1 is taken from the table without a DNA check. TRBV21-1 is a pseudogene. This CDR3 spans 15 amino acids. The chain's CDR3 is CASSNRGLWSGELFF. CDR3 nucleotide sequence: TGTGCCAGCAGCAATAGGGGGCTCTGGTCCGGGGAGCTGTTTTTT.